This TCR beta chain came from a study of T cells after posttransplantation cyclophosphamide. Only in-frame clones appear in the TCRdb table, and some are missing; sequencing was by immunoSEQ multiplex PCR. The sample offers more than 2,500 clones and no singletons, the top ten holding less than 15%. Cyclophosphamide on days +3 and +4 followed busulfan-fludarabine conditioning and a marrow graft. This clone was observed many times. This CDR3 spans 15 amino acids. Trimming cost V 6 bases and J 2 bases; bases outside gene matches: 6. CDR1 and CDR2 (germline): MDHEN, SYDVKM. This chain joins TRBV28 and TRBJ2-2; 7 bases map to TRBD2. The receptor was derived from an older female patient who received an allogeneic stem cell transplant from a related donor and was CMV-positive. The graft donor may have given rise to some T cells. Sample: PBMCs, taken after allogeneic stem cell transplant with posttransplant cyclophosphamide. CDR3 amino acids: CASSLADHNTGELFF. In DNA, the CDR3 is TGTGCCAGCAGCCTAGCGGACCATAACACCGGGGAGCTGTTTTTT.